This TCR beta chain was captured by sequencing in a study of OX40 agonist ivuxolimab in advanced cancers. Overall study findings and caveats: Both blood CD4+ and CD8+ T cells showed clonal growth by week 6 at 0.1 to 3.0 mg/kg.

The data were produced by immunoSEQ multiplex PCR, yet TCRdb's version contains in-frame clones alone and is incomplete. The sample lists fewer than 70,000 clones, roughly 87% occurring once. On this clone: What it binds is not known.

The V gene's germline CDR1 is MNHEY and CDR2 SVGAGI. V shed 1 base and J shed 7 bases, with 5 bases lying between them. The CDR3 consists of 11 residues. The TCR comes from an adult with an advanced solid tumor such as melanoma, head and neck, liver or kidney cancer. The V call is TRBV6-5, the J call TRBJ2-7, with no clear D. This material consisted of CD4+ or CD8+ T cells sorted from blood, taken in a trial of the OX40 agonist ivuxolimab. The CDR3 nucleotides are TGTGCCAGCAGTTACTTGAGTGAGCAGTACTTC. It encodes CASSYLSEQYF.